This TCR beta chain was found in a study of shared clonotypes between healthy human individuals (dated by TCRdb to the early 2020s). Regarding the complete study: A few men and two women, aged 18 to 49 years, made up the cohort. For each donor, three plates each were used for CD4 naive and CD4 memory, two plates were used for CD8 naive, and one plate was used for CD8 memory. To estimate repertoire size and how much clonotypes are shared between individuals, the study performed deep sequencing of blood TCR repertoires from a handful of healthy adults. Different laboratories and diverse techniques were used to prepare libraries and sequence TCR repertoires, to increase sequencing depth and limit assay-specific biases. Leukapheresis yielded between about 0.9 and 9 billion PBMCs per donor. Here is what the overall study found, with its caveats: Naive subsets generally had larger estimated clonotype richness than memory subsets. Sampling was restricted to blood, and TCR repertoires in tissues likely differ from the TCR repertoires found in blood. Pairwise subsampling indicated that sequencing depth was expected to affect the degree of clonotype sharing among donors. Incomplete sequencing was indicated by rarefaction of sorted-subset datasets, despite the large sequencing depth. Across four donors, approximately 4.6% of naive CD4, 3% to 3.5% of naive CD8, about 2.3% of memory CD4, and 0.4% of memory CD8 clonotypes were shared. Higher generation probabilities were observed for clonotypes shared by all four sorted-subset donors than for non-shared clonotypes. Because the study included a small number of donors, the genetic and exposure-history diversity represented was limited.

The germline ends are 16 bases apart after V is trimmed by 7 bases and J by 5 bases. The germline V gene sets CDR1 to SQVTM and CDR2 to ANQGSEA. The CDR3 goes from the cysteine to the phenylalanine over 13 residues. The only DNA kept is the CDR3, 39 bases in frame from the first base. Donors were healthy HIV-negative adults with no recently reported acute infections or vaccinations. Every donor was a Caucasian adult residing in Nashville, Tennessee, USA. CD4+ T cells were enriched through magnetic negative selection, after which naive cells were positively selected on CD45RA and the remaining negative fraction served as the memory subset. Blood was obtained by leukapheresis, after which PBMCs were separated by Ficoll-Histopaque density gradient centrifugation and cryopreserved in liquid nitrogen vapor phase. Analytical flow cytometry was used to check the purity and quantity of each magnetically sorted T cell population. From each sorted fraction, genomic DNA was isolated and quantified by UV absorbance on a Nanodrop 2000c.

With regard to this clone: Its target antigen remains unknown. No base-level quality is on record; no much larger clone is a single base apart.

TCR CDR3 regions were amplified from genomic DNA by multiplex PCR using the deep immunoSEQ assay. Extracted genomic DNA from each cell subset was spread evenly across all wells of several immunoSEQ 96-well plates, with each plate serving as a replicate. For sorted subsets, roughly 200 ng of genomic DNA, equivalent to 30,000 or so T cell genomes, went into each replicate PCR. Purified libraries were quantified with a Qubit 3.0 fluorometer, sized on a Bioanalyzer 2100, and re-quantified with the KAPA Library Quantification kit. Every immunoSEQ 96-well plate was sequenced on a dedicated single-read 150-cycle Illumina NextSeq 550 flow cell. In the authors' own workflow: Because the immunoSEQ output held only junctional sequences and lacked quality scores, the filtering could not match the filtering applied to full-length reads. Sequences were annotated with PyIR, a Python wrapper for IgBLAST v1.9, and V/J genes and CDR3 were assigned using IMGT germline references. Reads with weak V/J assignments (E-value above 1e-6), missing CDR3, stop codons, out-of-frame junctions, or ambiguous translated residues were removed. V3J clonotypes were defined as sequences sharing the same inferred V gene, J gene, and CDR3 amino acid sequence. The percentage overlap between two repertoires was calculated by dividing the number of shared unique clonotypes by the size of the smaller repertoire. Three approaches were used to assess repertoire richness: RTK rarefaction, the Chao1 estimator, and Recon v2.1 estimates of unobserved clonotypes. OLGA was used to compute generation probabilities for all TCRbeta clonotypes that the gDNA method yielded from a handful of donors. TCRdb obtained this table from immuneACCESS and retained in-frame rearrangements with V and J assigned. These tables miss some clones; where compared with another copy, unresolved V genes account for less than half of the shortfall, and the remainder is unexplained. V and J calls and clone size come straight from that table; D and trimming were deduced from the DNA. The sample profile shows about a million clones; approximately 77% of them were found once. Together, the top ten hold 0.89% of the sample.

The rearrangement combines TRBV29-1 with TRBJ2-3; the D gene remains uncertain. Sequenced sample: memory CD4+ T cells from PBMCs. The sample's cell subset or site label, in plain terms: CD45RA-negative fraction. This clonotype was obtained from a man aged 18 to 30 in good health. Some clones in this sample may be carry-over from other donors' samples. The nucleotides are TGCAGCGCCGTCCGGGTAATAGGAGATACGCAGTATTTT. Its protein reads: CSAVRVIGDTQYF.